The 22 T cell receptor beta chains below come from one sample, sequenced in a study of CD8+CD57+ T cells in acquired aplastic anemia (dated by TCRdb to the late 2010s). TCRdb records Illumina HiSeq 2000 as the sequencer. Profiling of TCR beta VDJ combinations and CDR3 sequences used genomic DNA as the template. TCRdb trimmed the raw reads at Q25, called clones with MiXCR and kept productive beta chains. Each entry is one CDR3 protein sequence, shown with its most common DNA and genes. The sample data list 150,000 to 200,000 distinct CDR3 sequences, and around half of these were observed just once. In total, the top ten clones hold about 2.9% of the sample. Expansion of CD8+CD57+ cells had been shown by flow cytometry in the patients chosen for sequencing. Material for sequencing was sorted CD4+, CD8+, or CD8+CD57+ T cells (not recorded which) from PBMCs. All receptors come from a human donor with aplastic anemia.

This clonotype was observed a few times. This rearrangement joins TRBV4-3 to TRBJ1-6, with a possible D match to TRBD1 (6 bases). The V end was cut by 6 bases, the J end by 8 bases, with 17 bases between. Germline CDR1 LGHNA, CDR2 YSLEER. This CDR3 has 15 residues. Here the CDR3 DNA reads TGCGCCAGCAGTCGGAGCGGGACACGACATTCACCCCTCCACTTT. Translated: CASSRSGTRHSPLHF.

This clonotype occurred a few times. V is TRBV6-5 and J is TRBJ1-1, with unresolved D. CDR1 is MNHEY and CDR2 is SVGAGI in the germline V gene. Trimming left V 7 bases short and J 1 base short, with 16 bases between. This CDR3 contains 15 residues. The CDR3 DNA reads as TGTGCCAGCATTTCAAATGGCTTGACGAACACTGAAGCTTTCTTT. Translated, it gives CASISNGLTNTEAFF.

To note about this clonotype: The junction does not match germline at one end; this may be a read error. CDR3 loop: CTSSQRAGQETQYF. CDR3 in DNA: TGTACCAGCAGCCAAAGGGCGGGGCAAGAGACCCAGTACTTC. This chain connects TRBV7-3 to TRBJ2-5; D perhaps matches TRBD2 (6 bases). This CDR3 has 14 residues. From germline, CDR1 is SGHTA and CDR2 FQGTGA. The variable domain in full, with the rest retrieved from reference TRBV7-3 and TRBJ2-5, is GAGVSQTPSNKVTEKGKYVELRCDPISGHTALYWYRQSLGQGPEFLIYFQGTGAADDSGLPNDRFFAVRPEGSVSTLKIQRTERGDSAVYLCTSSQRAGQETQYFGPGTRLLVL.

This clonotype has a handful of counts. The chain couples TRBV3-1 to TRBJ1-4; D call uncertain. The germline CDR1 and CDR2 sequences are LGHDT and YNNKEL (reference sequence). Trimming stripped 5 bases from V and 3 bases from J, with 19 bases between. The CDR3 sequence is 17 residues long. CDR3 amino acids: CASSSQSQLVANEKLFF. The DNA for the CDR3 is TGTGCCAGCAGCTCCCAATCCCAGTTGGTAGCTAATGAAAAACTGTTTTTT.

This clonotype occurred many times. The chain combines TRBV20-1 with TRBJ2-2, with 7 bases that match TRBD2. The CDR3 runs to 15 residues. V trimming: 6 bases; J trimming: 5 bases; junction bases outside the gene matches: 12. Germline V CDR1 and CDR2: DFQATT, SNEGSKA (reference sequence). The chain's CDR3 is CSAPMTGGRTGELFF. The DNA of the CDR3 is TGCAGTGCCCCCATGACGGGGGGAAGGACCGGGGAGCTGTTTTTT.

This clonotype was detected only a few times. The rearrangement links TRBV27 to TRBJ2-3; 9 nucleotides line up with TRBD1. The CDR3 is 13 residues long. Trimming at V came to 6 bases and at J to 8 bases, leaving 6 bases not matched to a gene. The germline V gene has CDR1 MNHEY and CDR2 SMNVEV (reference sequence). CDR3 DNA sequence: TGTGCCAGCAGGAGAAGACAGGGGGGTACGCAGTATTTT. Translated: CASRRRQGGTQYF.

The chain combines TRBV15 with TRBJ2-7; D might be TRBD1 (5 bases). CDR1 LNHNV and CDR2 YYDKDF come from the germline V gene (reference sequence). This CDR3 is 13 amino acids long. The ends were cut back, 10 bases at V and 0 bases at J, with 13 bases in the middle. CDR3 protein: CAISSGNSYEQYV. In DNA, the CDR3 is TGTGCCATCTCCTCAGGGAACTCCTACGAGCAGTACGTC.

The chain carries TRBV7-9 and TRBJ2-1; 7 bases are a match to TRBD1. CDR1 SEHNR and CDR2 FQNEAQ come from the germline V gene (reference sequence). CDR3 length equals 12 residues. The ends lost 6 bases at V and 7 bases at J; junction bases unmatched: 3. The CDR3 sequence is CASSLTGNEQFF. The CDR3, as DNA: TGTGCCAGCAGTTTGACAGGGAATGAGCAGTTCTTC.

This clonotype was counted ten times or more. The J gene is TRBJ1-4, the V gene TRBV6-1; 8 bases match TRBD1. The J segment lost 10 bases and the V segment lost 5 bases, leaving 12 bases of the junction unmatched. This CDR3 is built from 15 residues. Germline values: CDR1 MNHNS, CDR2 SASEGT. CDR3 protein: CASSRLGQAGGKLFF. CDR3 coding DNA: TGTGCCAGCAGTAGGCTGGGACAGGCGGGAGGAAAACTGTTTTTT.

This clonotype is labeled medium-sized. The chain couples TRBV9 to TRBJ1-6; tentative D call: TRBD1 (6 bases). In germline, CDR1 is SGDLS, CDR2 YYNGEE. The CDR3 is 16 amino acids. V shed 4 bases and J shed 6 bases, with 17 bases lying between them. CDR3 in DNA: TGTGCCAGCAGCTTCTACGACAGGATCGGTAATTCACCCCTCCACTTT. Its protein is CASSFYDRIGNSPLHF.

This clonotype was counted between two and nine times. V is TRBV7-3 and J is TRBJ2-3; the D gene is possibly TRBD1 (5 bases). The CDR3 length is 19 residues. The germline V gene has CDR1 SGHTA and CDR2 FQGTGA. With 1 base removed from V and 1 base from J, the gap between germline ends came to 21 bases. CDR3 sequence: CASSLKGRAPSGGTDTQYF. The DNA of the CDR3 is TGTGCCAGCAGCTTAAAGGGCAGGGCCCCCTCGGGTGGCACAGATACGCAGTATTTT.

The gene calls are TRBV7-8 and TRBJ1-2, with D tentatively TRBD1 (6 bases). Deletions cut 5 bases from V and 6 bases from J, with 16 bases between. CDR3 length: 14 amino acids. Germline CDR1 is SGHVS and CDR2 is FQNEAQ. Here the CDR3 reads CASSPTRGIDGYTF. The DNA of the CDR3 is TGTGCCAGCAGCCCGACCAGGGGCATCGATGGCTACACCTTC.

The chain recombines TRBV4-1 with TRBJ1-2, with no clear D. This CDR3 is built from 16 residues. Trimming stripped 0 bases from V and 0 bases from J, with 11 bases between. Per the germline V gene, CDR1 is MGHRA and CDR2 is YSYEKL. DNA of the CDR3: TGCGCCAGCAGCCAAGATGGAGCAGGAGCTAACTATGGCTACACCTTC. Protein: CASSQDGAGANYGYTF.

This clonotype came up many times. This chain links TRBV11-3 with TRBJ1-1; TRBD1 agrees at 7 bases. Losses at the gene ends were 0 bases for V and 4 bases for J; bases not matched to a gene: 11. There are 17 residues in the CDR3. The germline V gene has CDR1 SGHNT and CDR2 YENEEA. CDR3 sequence reads: CASSLEASGTAATEAFF. DNA of the CDR3: TGTGCCAGCAGCTTAGAGGCTTCCGGGACAGCCGCCACTGAAGCTTTCTTT.

This clonotype occurred many times. J is TRBJ1-6 and V is TRBV11-2; 7 bases fit TRBD1. The CDR3 consists of 14 residues. The V gene end was trimmed by 5 bases and the J gene end by 6 bases; junction bases not matched to a gene: 4. Germline V gives CDR1 SGHAT, CDR2 FQNNGV. In DNA, the CDR3 is TGTGCCAGCAGCCAACAGGGGACTAATTCACCCCTCCACTTT. This translates into CASSQQGTNSPLHF.

The chain couples TRBV10-2 to TRBJ2-7; D unresolved. The CDR3 runs 11 residues. Germline-derived CDR1 and CDR2 are WSHSY and SAAADI. The V gene lost 2 bases and the J gene lost 5 bases, with 4 bases spanning the gap. For the CDR3, the DNA is TGCGCCAGCAGTGAGGGCAACGAGCAGTACTTC. Amino acids: CASSEGNEQYF.

This chain joins TRBV29-1 and TRBJ2-7; 7 bases match TRBD1. The CDR3 loop spans 13 amino acids. V trimming: 4 bases; J trimming: 4 bases; junction bases outside the gene matches: 7. Germline CDR1 SQVTM, CDR2 ANQGSEA. The CDR3 reads CSVGQGRGYEQYF. The CDR3 coding sequence is TGCAGCGTTGGACAGGGAAGAGGGTACGAGCAGTACTTC.

This clonotype came up many times. The chain carries TRBV7-2 and TRBJ1-5; 8 bases agree with TRBD1. The V and J ends lost 6 bases and 6 bases, in that order; junction bases with no gene match: 10. The germline CDR1 and CDR2 sequences are SGHTA and FQGNSA. CDR3 size: 15 residues. In DNA, the CDR3 is TGTGCCAGCAGTCCTGCCCCCACAGGGGGTCAGCCCCAGCATTTT. Its translation is CASSPAPTGGQPQHF.

This clonotype was recorded many times. V is TRBV9 and J is TRBJ2-1; 8 positions agree with TRBD2. This CDR3 comprises 15 residues. Trimming took 0 bases from V and 4 from J; bases not matched to a gene: 3. Germline CDR1 is SGDLS and CDR2 is YYNGEE. CDR3 loop: CASSVDGGGYNEQFF. The CDR3 nucleotides are TGTGCCAGCAGCGTAGACGGGGGGGGGTACAATGAGCAGTTCTTC.

This clonotype has at least ten counts. The chain recombines TRBV19 with TRBJ1-1; D might be TRBD1 (6 bases). This CDR3 is 14 amino acids long. Trimming took 5 bases from V and 6 from J, leaving 16 bases between them. CDR1 is LNHDA, CDR2 SQIVND, per germline (reference sequence). The CDR3 DNA follows: TGTGCCAGTAGTGTAACAGGCGGGGGCCCTGAAGCTTTCTTT. It encodes CASSVTGGGPEAFF.

The J gene is TRBJ1-1, the V gene TRBV19; TRBD1 might be the D (6 bases). The CDR3 sequence is 14 residues long. Trimming took off 5 bases at V and 4 bases at J, with 14 bases between the two ends. Germline V gene data show CDR1 as LNHDA and CDR2 as SQIVND (reference sequence). The CDR3 DNA sequence: TGTGCCAGTAGTGCCCAGGGGCTTGGCACTGAAGCTTTCTTT. Residues: CASSAQGLGTEAFF.

V is TRBV4-2 and J is TRBJ2-2; the D gene is possibly TRBD2 (6 bases). This CDR3 contains 14 residues. The V end lost 5 bases, the J end lost 7 bases, and 14 bases lay between the germline ends. Looked up from germline, CDR1 is LGHNA and CDR2 is YNFKEQ. The CDR3: CASSVAWRDGELFF. CDR3 nucleotides: TGTGCCAGCAGCGTAGCCTGGAGGGACGGGGAGCTGTTTTTT.